This TCR beta chain stems from a study of vaccination and CD4 T cells after COVID-19. Study-level background: In culture, cells were exposed to overlapping spike peptides from SARS-CoV-2, HCoV-NL63, HCoV-OC43 and HCoV-229E.

On this clonotype: As yet, its antigen is unknown.

Treatment reported: roughly 10-day PBMC culture with coronavirus spike peptide pools or control peptides (ViraFEST assay). Prior to the COVID-19 pandemic (2011-2018), the unexposed donor's CD4+ T cells were collected. Unexposed-donor CD4+ T cells were probed with SARS-CoV-2 S/N and four cold-coronavirus spikes, cells permitting. The study, taken as a whole, reports: Median counts of SARS-CoV-2-reactive clonotypes increased from approximately 21 to 40; this difference was not significant.

With the Oncomine TCR Beta short-read assay, DNA from cultured CD4+ T cells was sequenced. Cultured CD4+ T cells were the source of extracted genomic DNA. TCRdb called the PCR reads again in MiXCR, with one record for every CDR3 protein. In the table there are around 10,000 distinct CDR3 sequences, over 25% of which are singletons. What was sequenced was CD4+ T cells from blood, cultured in vitro. The TCR sequence derives from a human donor in good health.

Written as DNA, the CDR3 is TGCAGTGCTAGAGATTGGGCCCCGACCAGGGATGTGAACTATGGCTACACCTTC. Protein product: CSARDWAPTRDVNYGYTF. The chain uses TRBV20-1 and TRBJ1-2; tentatively, D is TRBD1 (5 bases). This CDR3 comprises 18 residues. Deletions cut 0 bases from V and 2 bases from J, with 22 bases between. Germline V gene sequence: CDR1 DFQATT, CDR2 SNEGSKA (reference sequence).